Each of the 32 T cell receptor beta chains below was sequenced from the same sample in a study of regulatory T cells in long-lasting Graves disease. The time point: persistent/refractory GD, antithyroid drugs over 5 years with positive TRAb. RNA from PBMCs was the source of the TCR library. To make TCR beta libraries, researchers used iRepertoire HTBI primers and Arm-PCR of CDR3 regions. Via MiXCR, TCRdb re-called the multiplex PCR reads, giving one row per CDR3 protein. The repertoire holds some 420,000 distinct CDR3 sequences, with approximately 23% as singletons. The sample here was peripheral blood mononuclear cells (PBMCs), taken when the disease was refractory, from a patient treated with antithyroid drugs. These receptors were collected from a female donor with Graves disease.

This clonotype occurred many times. The CDR3 protein is CASSPSPEKLFF. The CDR3 DNA follows: TGTGCCAGCAGCCCGAGCCCTGAAAAACTGTTTTTT. The V gene is TRBV7-8, the J gene TRBJ1-4; D gene unclear. V lost 5 bases and J 7 bases, leaving 8 bases between the germline ends. Germline V gene sequence: CDR1 SGHVS, CDR2 FQNEAQ. The CDR3 has 12 amino acids.

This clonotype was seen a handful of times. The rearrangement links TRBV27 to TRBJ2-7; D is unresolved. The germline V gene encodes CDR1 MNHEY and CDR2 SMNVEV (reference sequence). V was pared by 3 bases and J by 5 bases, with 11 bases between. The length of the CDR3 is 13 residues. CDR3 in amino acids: CASSLRWPDEQYF. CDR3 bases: TGTGCCAGCAGTTTGAGGTGGCCTGACGAGCAGTACTTC.

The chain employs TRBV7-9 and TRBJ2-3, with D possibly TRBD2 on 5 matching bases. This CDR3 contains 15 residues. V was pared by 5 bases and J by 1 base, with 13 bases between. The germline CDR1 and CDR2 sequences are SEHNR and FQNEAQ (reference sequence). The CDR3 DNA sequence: TGTGCCAGCAGCGAAACTAGTCTTGGCACAGATACGCAGTATTTT. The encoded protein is CASSETSLGTDTQYF.

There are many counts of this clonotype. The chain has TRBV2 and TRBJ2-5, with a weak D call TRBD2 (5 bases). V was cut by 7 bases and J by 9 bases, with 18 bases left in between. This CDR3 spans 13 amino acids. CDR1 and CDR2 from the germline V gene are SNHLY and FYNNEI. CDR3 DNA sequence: TGTGCCAGCAAAAGGGAGATCGGAGGCCCCCAGTACTTC. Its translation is CASKREIGGPQYF.

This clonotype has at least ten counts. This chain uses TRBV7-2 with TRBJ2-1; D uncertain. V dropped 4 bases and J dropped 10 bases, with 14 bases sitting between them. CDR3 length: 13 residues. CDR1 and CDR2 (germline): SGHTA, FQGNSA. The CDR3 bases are TGTGCCAGCAGCTCAGGACCCGCCCTCGAGCAGTTCTTC. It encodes CASSSGPALEQFF.

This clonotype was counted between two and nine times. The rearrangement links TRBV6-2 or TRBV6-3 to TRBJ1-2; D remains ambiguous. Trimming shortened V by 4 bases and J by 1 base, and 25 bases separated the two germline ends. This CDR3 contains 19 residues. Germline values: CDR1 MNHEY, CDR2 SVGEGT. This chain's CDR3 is CASSSYLRRGLGFNYGYTF. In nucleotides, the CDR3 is TGTGCCAGCAGTTCCTATCTACGGCGGGGATTGGGTTTTAACTATGGCTACACCTTC.

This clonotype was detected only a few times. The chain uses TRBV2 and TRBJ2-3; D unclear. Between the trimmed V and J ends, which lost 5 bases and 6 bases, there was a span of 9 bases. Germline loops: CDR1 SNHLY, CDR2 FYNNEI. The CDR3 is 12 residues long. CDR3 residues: CASSRTEDTQYF. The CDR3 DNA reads TGTGCCAGCAGTCGTACAGAGGATACGCAGTATTTT. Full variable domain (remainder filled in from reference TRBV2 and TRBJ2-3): EPEVTQTPSHQVTQMGQEVILRCVPISNHLYFYWYRQILGQKVEFLVSFYNNEISEKSEIFDDQFSVERPDGSNFTLKIRSTKLEDSAMYFCASSRTEDTQYFGPGTRLTVL.

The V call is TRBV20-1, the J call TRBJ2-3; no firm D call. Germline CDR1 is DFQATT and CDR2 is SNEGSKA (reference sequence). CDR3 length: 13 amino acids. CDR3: CSVGSASTDTQYF. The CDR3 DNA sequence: TGCAGCGTTGGATCGGCAAGCACAGATACGCAGTATTTT.

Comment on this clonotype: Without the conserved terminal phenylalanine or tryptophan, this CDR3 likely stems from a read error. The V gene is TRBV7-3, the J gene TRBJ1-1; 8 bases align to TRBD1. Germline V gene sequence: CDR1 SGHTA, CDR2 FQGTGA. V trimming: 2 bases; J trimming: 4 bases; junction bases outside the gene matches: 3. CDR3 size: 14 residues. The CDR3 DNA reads TGTGCCAGCAGCTTACAGGGGGCGCCCACTGAAGCTTTCTCT. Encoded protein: CASSLQGAPTEAFS.

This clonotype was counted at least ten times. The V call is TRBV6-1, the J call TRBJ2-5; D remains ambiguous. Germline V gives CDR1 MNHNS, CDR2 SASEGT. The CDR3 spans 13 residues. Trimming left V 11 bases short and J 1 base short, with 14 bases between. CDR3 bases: TGTGCCGGCTCAGGACGGATCCAAGAGACCCAGTACTTC. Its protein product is CAGSGRIQETQYF.

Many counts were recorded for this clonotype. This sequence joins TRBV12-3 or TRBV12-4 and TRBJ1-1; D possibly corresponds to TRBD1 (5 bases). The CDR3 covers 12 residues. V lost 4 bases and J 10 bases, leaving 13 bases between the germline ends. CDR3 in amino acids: CASSSWGLPAFF. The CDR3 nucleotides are TGTGCCAGCAGTTCCTGGGGCCTACCAGCTTTCTTT.

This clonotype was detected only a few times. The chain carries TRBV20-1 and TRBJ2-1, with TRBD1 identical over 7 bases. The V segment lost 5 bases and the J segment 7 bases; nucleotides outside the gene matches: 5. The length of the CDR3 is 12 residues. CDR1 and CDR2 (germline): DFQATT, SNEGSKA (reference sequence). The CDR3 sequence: CSAPPTGNEQFF. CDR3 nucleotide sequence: TGCAGTGCTCCACCGACAGGGAATGAGCAGTTCTTC.

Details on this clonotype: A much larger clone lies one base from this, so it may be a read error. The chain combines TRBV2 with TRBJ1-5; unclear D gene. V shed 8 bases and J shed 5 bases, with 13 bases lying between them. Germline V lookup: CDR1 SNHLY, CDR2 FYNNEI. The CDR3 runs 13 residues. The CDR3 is CASHRYGDQPQHF. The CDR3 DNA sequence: TGTGCCAGCCATCGGTACGGCGATCAGCCCCAGCATTTT.

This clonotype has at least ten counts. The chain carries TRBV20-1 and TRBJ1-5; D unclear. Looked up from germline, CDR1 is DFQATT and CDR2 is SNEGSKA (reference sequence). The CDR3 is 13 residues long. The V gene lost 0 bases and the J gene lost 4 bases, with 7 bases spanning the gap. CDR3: CSAREHQNQPQHF. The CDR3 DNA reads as TGCAGTGCTAGAGAACACCAGAATCAGCCCCAGCATTTT.

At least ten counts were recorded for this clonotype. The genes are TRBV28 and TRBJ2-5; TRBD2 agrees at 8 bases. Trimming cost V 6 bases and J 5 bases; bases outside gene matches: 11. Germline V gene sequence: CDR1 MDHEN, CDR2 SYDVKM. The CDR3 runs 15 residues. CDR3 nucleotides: TGTGCCAGCAGGAGGGCCGGGGGGGGCTCGGAGACCCAGTACTTC. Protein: CASRRAGGGSETQYF. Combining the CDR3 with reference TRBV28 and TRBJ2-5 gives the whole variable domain DVKVTQSSRYLVKRTGEKVFLECVQDMDHENMFWYRQDPGLGLRLIYFSYDVKMKEKGDIPEGYSVSREKKERFSLILESASTNQTSMYLCASRRAGGGSETQYFGPGTRLLVL.

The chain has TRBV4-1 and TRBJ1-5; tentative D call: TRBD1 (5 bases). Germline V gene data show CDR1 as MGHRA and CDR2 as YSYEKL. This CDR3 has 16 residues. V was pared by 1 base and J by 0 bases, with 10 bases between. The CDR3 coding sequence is TGCGCCAGCAGCCAAGGGGTAGACAGTAGCAATCAGCCCCAGCATTTT. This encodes CASSQGVDSSNQPQHF.

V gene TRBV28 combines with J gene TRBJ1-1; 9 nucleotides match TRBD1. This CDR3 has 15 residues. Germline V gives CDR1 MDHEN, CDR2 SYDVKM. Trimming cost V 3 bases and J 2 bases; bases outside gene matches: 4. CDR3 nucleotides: TGTGCCAGCAGTTTTGGGGACAGGGTCAACACTGAAGCTTTCTTT. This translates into CASSFGDRVNTEAFF.

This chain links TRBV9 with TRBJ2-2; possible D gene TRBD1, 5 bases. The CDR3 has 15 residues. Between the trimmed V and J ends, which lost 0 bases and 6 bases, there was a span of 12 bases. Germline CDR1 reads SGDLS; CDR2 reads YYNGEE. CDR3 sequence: CASSVGAGLAGELFF. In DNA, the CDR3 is TGTGCCAGCAGCGTAGGGGCAGGGTTGGCCGGGGAGCTGTTTTTT.

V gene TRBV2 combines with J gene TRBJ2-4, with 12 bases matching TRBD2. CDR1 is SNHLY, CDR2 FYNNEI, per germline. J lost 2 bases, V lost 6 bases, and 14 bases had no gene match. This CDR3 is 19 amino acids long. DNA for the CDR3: TGTGCCAGCAGACCGATGAGATGGACTAGCGGGACCACCAAAAACATTCAGTACTTC. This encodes CASRPMRWTSGTTKNIQYF.

CDR3 in amino acids: CASSSWNIDEQYF. The CDR3, as DNA: TGTGCCAGCAGCTCCTGGAACATCGACGAGCAGTACTTC. The chain uses TRBV11-3 and TRBJ2-7; D gene uncertain. The CDR3 contains 13 residues. Trimming removed 4 bases from V and 5 bases from J, with 12 bases in between. The germline V gene encodes CDR1 SGHNT and CDR2 YENEEA. The full variable domain, with the rest looked up from reference TRBV11-3 and TRBJ2-7, is EAGVVQSPRYKIIEKKQPVAFWCNPISGHNTLYWYLQNLGQGPELLIRYENEEAVDDSQLPKDRFSAERLKGVDSTLKIQPAELGDSAVYLCASSSWNIDEQYFGPGTRLTVT.

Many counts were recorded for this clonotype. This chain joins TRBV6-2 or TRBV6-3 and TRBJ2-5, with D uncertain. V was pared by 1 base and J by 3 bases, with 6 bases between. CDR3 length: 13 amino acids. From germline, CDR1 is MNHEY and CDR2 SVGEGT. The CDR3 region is CASSYLAEETQYF. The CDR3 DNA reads TGTGCCAGCAGTTACTTGGCAGAAGAGACCCAGTACTTC.

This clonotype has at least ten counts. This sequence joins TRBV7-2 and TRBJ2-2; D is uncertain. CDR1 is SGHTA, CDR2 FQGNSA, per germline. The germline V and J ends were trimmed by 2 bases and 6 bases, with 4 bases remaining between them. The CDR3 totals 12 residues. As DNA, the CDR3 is TGTGCCAGCAGCTTAAAGGCCGGGGAGCTGTTTTTT. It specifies CASSLKAGELFF. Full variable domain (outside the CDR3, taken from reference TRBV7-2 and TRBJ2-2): GAGVSQSPSNKVTEKGKDVELRCDPISGHTALYWYRQSLGQGLEFLIYFQGNSAPDKSGLPSDRFSAERTGGSVSTLTIQRTQQEDSAVYLCASSLKAGELFFGEGSRLTVL.

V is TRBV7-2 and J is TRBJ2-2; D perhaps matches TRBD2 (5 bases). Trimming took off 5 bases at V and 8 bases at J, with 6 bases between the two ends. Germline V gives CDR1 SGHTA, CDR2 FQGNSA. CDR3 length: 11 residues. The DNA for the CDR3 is TGTGCCAGCAGCCCGGGGGGGGAGCTGTTTTTT. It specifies CASSPGGELFF.

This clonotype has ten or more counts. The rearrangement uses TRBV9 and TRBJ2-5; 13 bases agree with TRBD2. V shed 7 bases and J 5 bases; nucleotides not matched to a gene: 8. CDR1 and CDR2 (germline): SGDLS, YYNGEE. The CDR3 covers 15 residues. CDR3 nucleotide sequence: TGTGCCAGCGGGAGGACTAGCGGGAGTAAGGAGACCCAGTACTTC. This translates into CASGRTSGSKETQYF.

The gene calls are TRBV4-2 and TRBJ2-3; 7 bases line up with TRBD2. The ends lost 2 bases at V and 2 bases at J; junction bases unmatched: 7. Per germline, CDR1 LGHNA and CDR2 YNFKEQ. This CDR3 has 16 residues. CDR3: CASSQQSTSDTDTQYF. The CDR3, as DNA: TGTGCCAGCAGCCAACAATCAACTAGCGACACAGATACGCAGTATTTT.

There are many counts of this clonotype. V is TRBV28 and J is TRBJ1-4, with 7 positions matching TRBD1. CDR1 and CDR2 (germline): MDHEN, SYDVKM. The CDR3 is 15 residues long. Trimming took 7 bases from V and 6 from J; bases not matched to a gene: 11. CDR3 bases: TGTGCCAGCACCGAAGTCGACACAGGGGATGAAAAACTGTTTTTT. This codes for CASTEVDTGDEKLFF.

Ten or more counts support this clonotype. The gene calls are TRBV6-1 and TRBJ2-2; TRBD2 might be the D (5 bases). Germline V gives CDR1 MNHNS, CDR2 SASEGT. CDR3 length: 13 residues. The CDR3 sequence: CASGLARTGELFF. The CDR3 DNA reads TGTGCGAGCGGTCTGGCGCGCACCGGGGAGCTGTTTTTT.

The CDR3, as DNA: TGTGCCACGACGCGGGGGGACGAGCAGTACTTC. Translation gives CATTRGDEQYF. This sequence joins TRBV6-1 and TRBJ2-7; 8 positions match TRBD2. The germline V gene has CDR1 MNHNS and CDR2 SASEGT. Trimming at V came to 10 bases and at J to 5 bases, leaving 4 bases not matched to a gene. This CDR3 spans 11 amino acids.

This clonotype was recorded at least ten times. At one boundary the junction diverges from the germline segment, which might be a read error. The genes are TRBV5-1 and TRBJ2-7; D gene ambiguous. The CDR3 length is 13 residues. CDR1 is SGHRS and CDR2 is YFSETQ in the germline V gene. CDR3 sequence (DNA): TGTGCCAGCAGCTTGTCCCTAACCTACGAGCAGTACTTC. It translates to CASSLSLTYEQYF.

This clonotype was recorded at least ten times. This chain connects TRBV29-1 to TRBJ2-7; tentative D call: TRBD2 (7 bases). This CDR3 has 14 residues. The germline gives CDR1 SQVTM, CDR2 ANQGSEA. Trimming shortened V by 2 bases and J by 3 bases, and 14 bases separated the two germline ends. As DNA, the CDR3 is TGCAGCGTTGAATTATTGGGAGGGGGCTACGAGCAGTACTTC. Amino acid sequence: CSVELLGGGYEQYF.

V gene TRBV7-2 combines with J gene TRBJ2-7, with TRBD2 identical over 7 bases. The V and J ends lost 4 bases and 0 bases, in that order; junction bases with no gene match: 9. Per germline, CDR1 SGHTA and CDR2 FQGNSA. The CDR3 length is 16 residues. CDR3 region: CASSYNGGVSSYEQYF. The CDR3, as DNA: TGTGCCAGCAGCTACAATGGGGGGGTCAGCTCCTACGAGCAGTACTTC.

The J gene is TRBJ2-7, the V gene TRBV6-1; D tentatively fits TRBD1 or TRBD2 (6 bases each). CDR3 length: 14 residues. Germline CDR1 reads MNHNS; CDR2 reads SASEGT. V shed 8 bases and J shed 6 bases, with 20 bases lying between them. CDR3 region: CASARGGTYVEQYF. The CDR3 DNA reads TGTGCCAGCGCCCGAGGGGGGACCTACGTCGAGCAGTACTTC.